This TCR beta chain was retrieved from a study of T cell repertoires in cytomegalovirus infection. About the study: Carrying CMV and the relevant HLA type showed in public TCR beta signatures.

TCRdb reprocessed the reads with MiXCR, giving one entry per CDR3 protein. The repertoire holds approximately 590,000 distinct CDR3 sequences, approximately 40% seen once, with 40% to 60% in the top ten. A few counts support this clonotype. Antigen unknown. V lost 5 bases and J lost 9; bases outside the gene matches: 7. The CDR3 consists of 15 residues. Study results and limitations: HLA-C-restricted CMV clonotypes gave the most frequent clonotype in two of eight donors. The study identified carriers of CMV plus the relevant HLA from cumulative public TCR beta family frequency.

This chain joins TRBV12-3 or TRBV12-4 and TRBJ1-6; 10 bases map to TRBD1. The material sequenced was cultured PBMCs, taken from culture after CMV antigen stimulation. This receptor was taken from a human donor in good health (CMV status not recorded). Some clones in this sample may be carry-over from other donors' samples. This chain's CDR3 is CASSGRQGAGSPLHF. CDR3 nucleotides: TGTGCCAGCAGTGGAAGACAGGGGGCCGGTTCACCCCTCCACTTT.